This TCR beta chain comes out of a study of response to subunit inactivated influenza vaccine. The CDR3 extends over 12 amino acids. With V trimmed by 5 bases and J by 14 bases, 8 bases remained unmatched. In TCRdb, the RT-PCR reads were re-called with MiXCR into one record per CDR3 protein. Among almost 600,000 distinct CDR3 sequences listed, approximately 15% were seen once. This clonotype was detected a few times. V is TRBV12-3 or TRBV12-4 and J is TRBJ2-1; 8 bases fit TRBD1. The sequencing used PBMCs from blood, collected less than 13 days after vaccination. The TCR was taken from a man in his forties or fifties who received an inactivated influenza vaccine. In nucleotides, the CDR3 is TGTGCCAGCAGTCCCCGGACAGGGAAGAAGTTCTTC. The encoded protein is CASSPRTGKKFF.